The 8 T cell receptor beta chains in this list originate from one sample, sequenced in a study of regulatory T cells in long-lasting Graves disease. Stated time point: persistent/refractory GD, antithyroid drugs over 5 years with positive TRAb. Following extraction of RNA from PBMCs, that RNA was used to make the TCR library. Construction of the TCR beta libraries employed iRepertoire HTBI primers in conjunction with Arm-PCR of CDR3 regions. TCRdb reprocessed the multiplex PCR reads with MiXCR, giving one entry per CDR3 protein. The sample shows around 460,000 distinct CDR3 sequences, about 20% of them seen only once. This specimen consisted of peripheral blood mononuclear cells (PBMCs), obtained when the disease was refractory, from a patient treated with antithyroid drugs. The receptor source for this set is a female donor with Graves disease.

V is TRBV15 and J is TRBJ2-7; 7 bases fit TRBD1. CDR1 and CDR2 from the germline V gene are LNHNV and YYDKDF (reference sequence). The CDR3 runs to 13 residues. The V gene end was trimmed by 4 bases and the J gene end by 1 base; junction bases not matched to a gene: 1. CDR3 DNA: TGTGCCACCAGCAACAGGGGATCCTACGAGCAGTACTTC. Protein: CATSNRGSYEQYF.

Ten or more counts support this clonotype. The chain recombines TRBV15 with TRBJ2-5; 8 bases line up with TRBD1. Germline CDR1 LNHNV, CDR2 YYDKDF (reference sequence). V shed 1 base and J 7 bases; nucleotides not matched to a gene: 8. This CDR3 comprises 15 residues. CDR3 DNA: TGTGCCACCAGCAGAGCCCCAGGGGGCGAGGGGACCCAGTACTTC. It codes for CATSRAPGGEGTQYF.

Notes on this clonotype: A much larger clone is a single base away; this may be a read error. Since no conserved phenylalanine or tryptophan closes the CDR3, a read error is the likely cause. The chain uses TRBV20-1 and TRBJ2-5; TRBD2 matches 8 bases. The end of the DNA aligns better with TRBJ2-1, so the J call may be wrong. Germline V CDR1 and CDR2: DFQATT, SNEGSKA (reference sequence). This CDR3 spans 16 amino acids. The CDR3, as DNA: TGCAGTGCTAGTACGGGACTAGAGCTCTCTTACAATGAGCAGTTCCTC. It codes for CSASTGLELSYNEQFL.

This clonotype has more than one count but fewer than ten. This chain connects TRBV7-2 to TRBJ1-2; D gene ambiguous. From germline, CDR1 is SGHTA and CDR2 FQGNSA. V shed 1 base and J shed 8 bases, with 14 bases lying between them. This CDR3 is built from 14 residues. CDR3 DNA sequence: TGTGCCAGCAGCTTAGAGGGCCAGGTACGAGGCTACACCTTC. It specifies CASSLEGQVRGYTF.

This clonotype was seen at least ten times. This chain joins TRBV12-3 or TRBV12-4 and TRBJ1-1; tentative D call: TRBD1 (6 bases). This CDR3 comprises 13 residues. Between the trimmed V and J ends, which lost 8 bases and 7 bases, there was a span of 17 bases. The CDR3 DNA reads TGTGCCAGCTCCTCATTCAGGGGAGGTGAAGCTTTCTTT. It codes for CASSSFRGGEAFF.

With regard to this clonotype: This could be a read error, since a much larger clone is one nucleotide away. The chain links TRBV6-1 to TRBJ2-7; possibly TRBD2 for D (5 bases). V was shortened by 7 bases and J by 5 bases, with 18 bases between the two germline ends. The CDR3 has 14 amino acids. Germline CDR1 and CDR2: MNHNS and SASEGT. The CDR3 region is CASKYGRAAHEQYF. CDR3 nucleotides: TGTGCCAGCAAATATGGACGAGCGGCCCACGAGCAGTACTTC.

This clonotype was seen at least ten times. V gene TRBV3-1 combines with J gene TRBJ1-4; D gene ambiguous. Germline loops: CDR1 LGHDT, CDR2 YNNKEL (reference sequence). The CDR3 is 13 residues long. V was trimmed by 4 bases and J by 6 bases, leaving 9 bases between them. The CDR3 loop reads CASSPRTDEKLFF. DNA for the CDR3: TGTGCCAGCAGCCCCCGGACCGATGAAAAACTGTTTTTT.

This clonotype was found a few times. The CDR3 sequence is CASSSNRGDFYEQYF. The CDR3 bases are TGCGCCAGCAGCTCCAATAGGGGGGACTTTTACGAGCAGTACTTC. This chain uses TRBV5-1 with TRBJ2-7; D tentatively reads TRBD1 or TRBD2 (6 bases each). The V gene's germline CDR1 is SGHRS and CDR2 YFSETQ. This CDR3 region has 15 residues. V lost 3 bases and J 4 bases, leaving 17 bases between the germline ends.